The present T cell receptor beta chain was sequenced within a study of cytomegalovirus exposure and HLA in healthy donors. A remark on this clone: The antigen is not known.

13 Jbeta primers and 60 Vbeta primers were used for the PCR. Produced via immunoSEQ multiplex PCR; TCRdb's table is partial and in-frame only. The specimen's table records roughly 64,000 clones. Whole-study findings and limits: Using a false discovery rate of 0.05, a later analysis showed that about 16,000 TCR beta sequences were associated with HLA alleles. There were several of the most significant clusters that appeared linked to common viral pathogens in a later analysis.

This CDR3 has 15 amino acids. V lost 6 bases and J 4 bases, leaving 15 bases between the germline ends. Germline V CDR1 and CDR2: MNHEY, SMNVEV (reference sequence). Sequenced input: PBMCs. The chain joins TRBV27 to TRBJ1-4; tentative D call: TRBD1 (6 bases). This sequence was found in a woman between 18 and 29 years old in good health and CMV-seronegative. The CDR3 nucleotides are TGTGCCAGCAGCCTCGGGACAACCCATAATGAAAAACTGTTTTTT. Translated, it gives CASSLGTTHNEKLFF.